A selection of T cell receptor beta chains follows, all from one sample in a study of CXCR3-negative and CXCR3-positive naive CD8 T cells. Reprocessing the 5' RACE reads, TCRdb reports a single entry for every CDR3 protein and omits DNA. Recorded for this sample: 50,000 to 65,000 distinct CDR3 sequences. The sample consisted of naive CXCR3- CD8+ T cells from blood. The receptors were gathered from a human donor in good health. Some clones in this sample may be carry-over from other donors' samples. CDR3s include the opening cysteine and the closing phenylalanine or tryptophan. Clone size is not always given. Where it is, it says once, few, many or a class for expanded clones.

>-|TRBJ2-5|TRBV15
CATSRIQGPGETQYF
>-|TRBJ2-4|TRBV5-1
CASSPRTGVKNIQYF
>-|TRBJ2-7|TRBV10-3
CAIKSGTSGSYEQYF
>-|TRBJ2-1|TRBV12-3/TRBV12-4
CASRGTSGNEQFF
>-|TRBJ2-2|TRBV15
CATSRDRVEMELFF
>-|TRBJ1-1|TRBV5-6
CASSLRQGNTEAFF
>-|TRBJ2-7|TRBV29-1
CSVLTGSYEQYF
>-|TRBJ2-5|TRBV12-3/TRBV12-4
CASSSLRRETQYF
>-|TRBJ2-7|TRBV20-1
CSARGGGDFSWEQYF
>-|TRBJ2-3|TRBV10-3
CAISEPIGADTQYF
>-|TRBJ1-1|TRBV7-3
CASSSSGSTEAFF
>-|TRBJ1-1|TRBV4-3
CASSQDRMNTEAFF
>-|TRBJ2-2|TRBV20-1
CSARDFNTGELFF
>-|TRBJ2-5|TRBV6-2/TRBV6-3
CASTVGRFRPQETQYF
>-|TRBJ2-7|TRBV28
CASSPRGLAQYF
>-|TRBJ2-7|TRBV28
CASSSPGTGERSYEQYF
>-|TRBJ2-7|TRBV7-2
CASSSLDHSYEQYF
>-|TRBJ2-7|TRBV5-1
CATSDGSYEQYF
>-|TRBJ2-1|TRBV2
CASSLSSGYNEQFF
>-|TRBJ1-6|TRBV28
CASSSGVGARASPLHF
>-|TRBJ1-2|TRBV15
CATSRDSHPGAGGYTF
>medium-sized|TRBJ1-1|TRBV29-1
CSLQGVNTEAFF
>-|TRBJ1-2|TRBV30
CAWSEQGPGYTF
>-|TRBJ2-1|TRBV28
CASSLERLVIHEQFF
>-|TRBJ2-3|TRBV12-3/TRBV12-4
CASSLPRTGTPSDTQYF
>-|TRBJ2-1|TRBV28
CASSTVSLGLAVDNEQFF